The 28 T cell receptor beta chains presented below share a single source sample, sequenced in a study of CD8+ T cells in alopecia areata. Patients with alopecia areata provided lesional scalp punch biopsies as well as peripheral blood. RNA was extracted and reverse transcribed into cDNA as the sequencing template. Assay used: immunoSEQ multiplex PCR; TCRdb lists only in-frame clones, some missing. The sample records some 20,000 clones, more than 50% being singletons. Sequenced material: skin, taken at week 0. The receptors come from a human donor with alopecia areata.

A few counts support this clone. The chain is built from TRBV28 and TRBJ1-4; possibly TRBD1 for D (6 bases). Trimming removed 3 bases from V and 10 bases from J, with 21 bases in between. This CDR3 spans 16 amino acids. Germline CDR1 reads MDHEN; CDR2 reads SYDVKM. In DNA form, the CDR3 reads TGTGCCAGCAGTTTTAGTTGGGCAGGGGCCTATGGAAAACTGTTTTTT. As protein: CASSFSWAGAYGKLFF. Together with reference TRBV28 and TRBJ1-4, the CDR3 gives the full variable domain: DVKVTQSSRYLVKRTGEKVFLECVQDMDHENMFWYRQDPGLGLRLIYFSYDVKMKEKGDIPEGYSVSREKKERFSLILESASTNQTSMYLCASSFSWAGAYGKLFFGSGTQLSVL.

This sequence joins TRBV10-3 and TRBJ2-7; D unclear. Trimming left V 0 bases short and J 3 bases short, with 6 bases between. Germline V gene data show CDR1 as ENHRY and CDR2 as SYGVKD. The CDR3 length is 13 residues. CDR3: CAISESQVYEQYF. DNA for the CDR3: TGTGCCATCAGTGAGTCTCAGGTCTACGAGCAGTACTTC.

The chain links TRBV7-2 to TRBJ2-2, with TRBD2 as a possible D gene (5 bases). V gave up 5 bases and J gave up 7 bases, with 8 bases separating them. CDR3 length: 12 amino acids. Germline V lookup: CDR1 SGHTA, CDR2 FQGNSA. CDR3 DNA: TGTGCCAGCAGCGTACGGGACGGGGAGCTGTTTTTT. This translates into CASSVRDGELFF.

The table lists this clone with a few counts. The chain uses TRBV7-2 and TRBJ2-7; 8 positions agree with TRBD2. From germline, CDR1 is SGHTA and CDR2 FQGNSA. CDR3 length equals 14 residues. V was pared by 5 bases and J by 2 bases, with 5 bases of the junction left unmatched. The CDR3 DNA reads as TGTGCCAGCAGCACTCGGACTAGCACCTACGAGCAGTACTTC. This codes for CASSTRTSTYEQYF. Drawing the rest from reference TRBV7-2 and TRBJ2-7, the complete variable domain is GAGVSQSPSNKVTEKGKDVELRCDPISGHTALYWYRQSLGQGLEFLIYFQGNSAPDKSGLPSDRFSAERTGGSVSTLTIQRTQQEDSAVYLCASSTRTSTYEQYFGPGTRLTVT.

There are a few counts of this clone. The CDR3 nucleotides are TGTGCCAGCAGCGTAGGACGGGCTAGCGGCTTCCAAGAGACCCAGTACTTC. This sequence encodes CASSVGRASGFQETQYF. The rearrangement joins TRBV9 to TRBJ2-5; 7 positions agree with TRBD2. Germline-derived CDR1 and CDR2 are SGDLS and YYNGEE. The CDR3 covers 17 residues. V was pared by 0 bases and J by 1 base, with 9 bases of the junction left unmatched.

In this sample, this clone turned up once. The chain has TRBV5-4 and TRBJ2-7, with D uncertain. Per germline, CDR1 SGHNT and CDR2 YYREEE (reference sequence). Trimming pared 0 bases from V and 2 bases from J, leaving 6 bases between. The CDR3 consists of 13 residues. CDR3 residues: CASSLDGPYEQYF. The CDR3 DNA follows: TGTGCCAGCAGCTTGGACGGTCCCTACGAGCAGTACTTC.

This clone has just a few counts. The chain recombines TRBV6-1 with TRBJ1-5; the D gene is possibly TRBD1 (6 bases). Between the trimmed V and J ends, which lost 6 bases and 8 bases, there was a span of 20 bases. CDR3 length: 15 amino acids. From germline, CDR1 is MNHNS and CDR2 SASEGT. The CDR3 bases are TGTGCCAGCAGAGTCTCTACGGGGGGCAGAGAGCCCCAGCATTTT. Amino acids: CASRVSTGGREPQHF.

The rearrangement joins TRBV27 to TRBJ1-1; D not certain. The CDR3 runs to 12 residues. The V gene's germline CDR1 is MNHEY and CDR2 SMNVEV (reference sequence). Trimming removed 2 bases at V and 6 bases at J, with 7 bases between. The CDR3 loop reads CASSLPGAEAFF. CDR3 in DNA: TGTGCCAGCAGTTTACCGGGAGCTGAAGCTTTCTTT.

This clone was seen more than once but under ten times. J is TRBJ1-2 and V is TRBV4-1, with D hard to call. CDR3 length: 15 amino acids. Germline loops: CDR1 MGHRA, CDR2 YSYEKL. Trimming left V 0 bases short and J 5 bases short, with 13 bases between. In DNA form, the CDR3 reads TGCGCCAGCAGCCAAGATCCCAGGAATCCTTATGGCTACACCTTC. Translating it yields CASSQDPRNPYGYTF.

The chain joins TRBV6-1 to TRBJ1-5; possibly TRBD1 for D (5 bases). The V and J ends lost 8 bases and 5 bases respectively, with 16 bases between them. From germline, CDR1 is MNHNS and CDR2 SASEGT. The CDR3 is 14 residues long. The CDR3 loop reads CASHYRVGDQPQHF. Here the CDR3 DNA reads TGTGCCAGCCACTATCGGGTAGGGGATCAGCCCCAGCATTTT.

This rearrangement joins TRBV7-9 to TRBJ2-4, with D perhaps matching TRBD1 (8 bases). Germline V CDR1 and CDR2: SEHNR, FQNEAQ (reference sequence). V lost 0 bases and J lost 0, with 18 bases in between. CDR3 length equals 19 residues. DNA for the CDR3: TGTGCCAGCAGCTTAGCCCTACAGGGGGGGGAGCCAGCCAAAAACATTCAGTACTTC. Its protein product is CASSLALQGGEPAKNIQYF.

The CDR3 DNA follows: TGTGCCAGCAGCCAAGGCGTCCAGGGGGCCTACGAGCAGTACTTC. Its protein product is CASSQGVQGAYEQYF. V and J are TRBV11-3 and TRBJ2-7; 7 bases line up with TRBD1. Germline lookup yields CDR1 SGHNT and CDR2 YENEEA. After removal of 5 bases from V and 2 bases from J, the junction contained 9 bases not matched to a gene. This CDR3 has 15 amino acids.

CDR3 DNA: TGCGCCAGCAGCTTGGATGGACAGTCGGGCTACACCTTC. Amino acids: CASSLDGQSGYTF. The chain carries TRBV5-1 and TRBJ1-2; TRBD1 might be the D (6 bases). The CDR3 is made up of 13 amino acids. V was trimmed by 0 bases and J by 8 bases, leaving 11 bases between them. CDR1 is SGHRS and CDR2 is YFSETQ in the germline V gene.

The V gene is TRBV11-2, the J gene TRBJ2-5; D call uncertain. The CDR3 loop spans 12 amino acids. V was cut by 5 bases and J by 5 bases, with 9 bases left in between. CDR1 SGHAT and CDR2 FQNNGV come from the germline V gene. The CDR3 spells CASSDLGETQYF. CDR3 in DNA: TGTGCCAGCAGCGACCTCGGGGAGACCCAGTACTTC.

This clone is categorized as medium-sized. This rearrangement joins TRBV5-1 to TRBJ2-7, with a possible D match to TRBD1 (6 bases). CDR1 SGHRS and CDR2 YFSETQ come from the germline V gene. V lost 4 bases to trimming and J lost 3 bases, with 20 bases between them. The length of the CDR3 is 16 residues. CDR3 nucleotides: TGCGCCAGCAGCCTACTACAGGGACGAAAGGGCTACGAGCAGTACTTC. It translates to CASSLLQGRKGYEQYF.

This rearrangement joins TRBV19 to TRBJ1-3; D gene ambiguous. Germline-derived CDR1 and CDR2 are LNHDA and SQIVND (reference sequence). This CDR3 has 15 amino acids. Trimming removed 2 bases from V and 0 bases from J, with 8 bases in between. CDR3 in DNA: TGTGCCAGTAGTATAATCCAGTCCTCTGGAAACACCATATATTTT. Encoded protein: CASSIIQSSGNTIYF. The entire variable domain, with the rest obtained from reference TRBV19 and TRBJ1-3, is as follows: DGGITQSPKYLFRKEGQNVTLSCEQNLNHDAMYWYRQDPGQGLRLIYYSQIVNDFQKGDIAEGYSVSREKKESFPLTVTSAQKNPTAFYLCASSIIQSSGNTIYFGEGSWLTVV.

This chain joins TRBV19 and TRBJ2-1; D is unresolved. The CDR3 is 14 amino acids. Germline V gene data show CDR1 as LNHDA and CDR2 as SQIVND (reference sequence). V was shortened by 3 bases and J by 0 bases, with 6 bases between the two germline ends. The CDR3 protein is CASSIRRSYNEQFF. In nucleotides, the CDR3 is TGTGCCAGTAGTATTAGACGCTCCTACAATGAGCAGTTCTTC.

The chain joins TRBV5-5 to TRBJ2-3; D gene unclear. This CDR3 region has 11 residues. The V and J ends lost 4 bases and 6 bases respectively, with 6 bases between them. Germline CDR1 SGHKS, CDR2 YYEKEE (reference sequence). DNA of the CDR3: TGTGCCAGCAGCCCTGGTGATACGCAGTATTTT. Residues: CASSPGDTQYF.

The genes are TRBV19 and TRBJ2-1; 10 bases line up with TRBD2. Germline V gene lookup returns CDR1 LNHDA and CDR2 SQIVND (reference sequence). The trim removed 4 bases at V and 3 bases at J, leaving 12 bases unmatched. The CDR3 has 18 amino acids. CDR3 amino acids: CASSSPLSSGGIYNEQFF. CDR3 sequence (DNA): TGTGCCAGTAGTAGCCCCCTGTCTAGCGGGGGTATCTACAATGAGCAGTTCTTC.

This clone has only a few counts. This chain's CDR3 is CASSLDLTASAWTGELFF. CDR3 nucleotides: TGCGCCAGCAGCTTAGACCTAACCGCTAGCGCATGGACCGGGGAGCTGTTTTTT. The rearrangement joins TRBV5-1 to TRBJ2-2, with D possibly TRBD2 on 6 matching bases. The V and J ends lost 2 bases and 5 bases respectively, with 22 bases between them. The germline V gene encodes CDR1 SGHRS and CDR2 YFSETQ. The CDR3 is 18 residues long.

The chain joins TRBV6-1 to TRBJ2-6; D is undetermined. The CDR3 spans 18 residues. CDR1 MNHNS and CDR2 SASEGT come from the germline V gene. V shed 4 bases and J shed 5 bases, with 21 bases lying between them. The CDR3 DNA follows: TGTGCCAGCAGTGGCGCAGAGTGGGAACAAAGTCGGGCCAACGTCCTGACTTTC. Translation: CASSGAEWEQSRANVLTF.

The chain joins TRBV6-5 to TRBJ2-7, with D perhaps TRBD2 (6 bases). The V gene lost 6 bases and the J gene lost 2 bases, with 14 bases spanning the gap. Per germline, CDR1 MNHEY and CDR2 SVGAGI. The CDR3 length is 14 residues. The CDR3 DNA reads as TGTGCCAGCAGCCCCCGCACGGGGGCCTACGAGCAGTACTTC. Its translation is CASSPRTGAYEQYF.

Comments on this clone: The DNA is left out, because the CDR3 cannot be placed on it with certainty; the CDR3 is given as TCRdb lists it. The V call is TRBV6-1, the J call TRBJ1-2. The length of the CDR3 is 12 amino acids, counting both ends. Germline CDR1 MNHNS, CDR2 SASEGT. The CDR3 spells CASARRAGDYTF.

The rearrangement joins TRBV11-2 to TRBJ2-1; D may match TRBD1 or TRBD2 (6 bases each). Per germline, CDR1 SGHAT and CDR2 FQNNGV. V dropped 5 bases and J dropped 6 bases, with 20 bases sitting between them. This CDR3 has 16 residues. CDR3 in DNA: TGTGCCAGCAGCCCAGGGGTCGGAGCAGCGGGCAATGAGCAGTTCTTC. This gives the protein CASSPGVGAAGNEQFF.

V usage is TRBV7-6 and J usage is TRBJ2-2; possibly TRBD2 for D (5 bases). V was cut by 6 bases and J by 1 base, with 12 bases left in between. From germline, CDR1 is SGHVS and CDR2 FNYEAQ. This CDR3 spans 15 amino acids. CDR3 in DNA: TGTGCCAGCAGGAGGGTGCAACTGAACACCGGGGAGCTGTTTTTT. Residues: CASRRVQLNTGELFF. The variable domain in full, completed from reference TRBV7-6 and TRBJ2-2, reads GAGVSQSPRYKVTKRGQDVALRCDPISGHVSLYWYRQALGQGPEFLTYFNYEAQQDKSGLPNDRFSAERPEGSISTLTIQRTEQRDSAMYRCASRRVQLNTGELFFGEGSRLTVL.

This clone showed up just a few times. The chain has TRBV7-9 and TRBJ1-6; D call uncertain. V lost 4 bases and J lost 8, with 6 bases in between. The CDR3 length is 12 residues. CDR1 and CDR2 from the germline V gene are SEHNR and FQNEAQ (reference sequence). The CDR3, as DNA: TGTGCCAGCAGCTGGTACGATTCACCCCTCCACTTT. It specifies CASSWYDSPLHF.

This chain links TRBV9 with TRBJ1-1, with D possibly matching TRBD1 (6 bases). V was pared by 3 bases and J by 4 bases, with 19 bases between. The CDR3 contains 16 residues. Germline CDR1 is SGDLS and CDR2 is YYNGEE. The CDR3 DNA is TGTGCCAGCAGCGCCACCTTACAGGGCACCCCCACTGAAGCTTTCTTT. It specifies CASSATLQGTPTEAFF.

J is TRBJ1-1 and V is TRBV6-5, with 7 positions matching TRBD1. Germline CDR1 reads MNHEY; CDR2 reads SVGAGI. Germline trimming cut 7 bases from V and 5 bases from J; bases unmatched to any gene: 7. The CDR3 is made up of 13 amino acids. The CDR3 here is CASNAGGRTEAFF. CDR3 coding DNA: TGTGCCAGCAACGCAGGGGGAAGGACTGAAGCTTTCTTT.